The 18 T cell receptor beta chains below come from one sample, sequenced in a study of tumor-infiltrating lymphocytes in primary liver carcinoma. Researchers drew blood RNA from unsorted whole blood and extracted germline DNA as well. Total RNA amounting to roughly 450 ng was the source from which TCR beta cDNA was made with a constant-region primer. ARM-PCR was slightly modified, and three nested multiplex PCR rounds with it gave rise to the TCR beta libraries. Investigators reported that the first two PCR rounds, at 10 cycles each, used TRBV1-TRBV30 forward primers with a C-beta reverse primer. TCRdb reanalysed the multiplex PCR reads using MiXCR and keeps one entry per CDR3 protein. The sample yields about 320,000 distinct CDR3 sequences, 65% seen once. Material for sequencing was peripheral blood. These receptor sequences come from a man in his forties with primary liver carcinoma and hepatitis B virus infection.

Details on this clonotype: At one of its ends the junction is not consistent with the germline gene, which may arise from a read error. The chain is built from TRBV29-1 and TRBJ2-5; the D gene is possibly TRBD1 (6 bases). Germline assignment: CDR1 SQVTM and CDR2 ANQGSEA. The CDR3 loop spans 12 amino acids. This chain's CDR3 is CSGGQTQETQYF. The CDR3 DNA is TGCAGCGGTGGACAGACTCAAGAGACCCAATACTTC. The whole variable domain, remainder taken from reference TRBV29-1 and TRBJ2-5, is SAVISQKPSRDICQRGTSLTIQCQVDSQVTMMFWYRQQPGQSLTLIATANQGSEATYESGFVIDKFPISRPNLTFSTLTVSNMSPEDSSIYLCSGGQTQETQYFGPGTRLLVL.

About this clonotype: An end of the junction differs from the germline gene, which may be a read error. The gene calls are TRBV11-2 and TRBJ1-3; D not resolved. CDR3 length: 13 residues. CDR1 is SGHAT and CDR2 is FQNNGV in the germline V gene. The CDR3 loop reads CANSLTSVDTIYF. As DNA, the CDR3 is TGTGCCAACAGCTTAACCAGTGTGGACACCATATATTTT.

Concerning this clonotype: One end of the junction is discordant with germline, which a read error may explain. This chain links TRBV29-1 with TRBJ1-2, with D unresolved. The CDR3 is made up of 14 amino acids. Germline V gene lookup returns CDR1 SQVTM and CDR2 ANQGSEA. CDR3 nucleotides: TGCAGTGTTGATAGCAGCAGAATCATCTATGGTTACACCTTC. This sequence encodes CSVDSSRIIYGYTF. Full variable domain (outside the CDR3, taken from reference TRBV29-1 and TRBJ1-2): SAVISQKPSRDICQRGTSLTIQCQVDSQVTMMFWYRQQPGQSLTLIATANQGSEATYESGFVIDKFPISRPNLTFSTLTVSNMSPEDSSIYLCSVDSSRIIYGYTFGSGTRLTVV.

With respect to this clonotype: The germline gene is not matched at one end of the junction; a read error may be the cause. As DNA, the CDR3 is TGCAGCGTTGTGCGTGGATCCCATGAGCAGTTCTTT. It yields the protein CSVVRGSHEQFF. This chain uses TRBV29-1 with TRBJ2-1; D not certain. CDR3 size: 12 residues. Germline lookup yields CDR1 SQVTM and CDR2 ANQGSEA.

With respect to this clonotype: A junction end diverges from the germline sequence, so it may reflect a read error. The chain joins TRBV4-3 to TRBJ2-3; 7 bases are a match to TRBD1. The CDR3 loop spans 15 amino acids. Germline V gives CDR1 LGHNA, CDR2 YSLEER. The CDR3 nucleotides are TGCACCAGCAGCCGCCGACAGGGCGGGACAGATACGCAGTATTTT. It codes for CTSSRRQGGTDTQYF.

CDR3 nucleotide sequence: TGTACCGGCAGCTTAATACGGGAGGCTAATGAGCAGTTCTTC. This gives the protein CTGSLIREANEQFF. The rearrangement links TRBV11-3 to TRBJ2-1; 7 bases map to TRBD2. CDR3 size: 14 residues. Per germline, CDR1 SGHNT and CDR2 YENEEA. The entire variable domain, with the rest obtained from reference TRBV11-3 and TRBJ2-1, is as follows: EAGVVQSPRYKIIEKKQPVAFWCNPISGHNTLYWYLQNLGQGPELLIRYENEEAVDDSQLPKDRFSAERLKGVDSTLKIQPAELGDSAVYLCTGSLIREANEQFFGPGTRLTVL.

The chain carries TRBV6-4 and TRBJ2-3, with a weak D call TRBD2 (6 bases). V was cut by 4 bases and J by 0 bases, with 11 bases left in between. The CDR3 totals 15 residues. The V gene's germline CDR1 is MRHNA and CDR2 SNTAGT. The CDR3 is CASSAGSSSTDTQYF. CDR3 DNA sequence: TGTGCCAGCAGTGCCGGGAGTTCTAGCACAGATACGCAGTATTTT.

Only a few counts were recorded for this clonotype. The chain employs TRBV24-1 and TRBJ1-1; a possible D gene is TRBD1 (6 bases). V dropped 6 bases and J dropped 8 bases, with 9 bases sitting between them. Germline loops: CDR1 KGHDR, CDR2 SFDVKD. CDR3 length: 11 amino acids. The CDR3 loop reads CATSMGGEAFF. The DNA for the CDR3 is TGTGCCACCAGTATGGGGGGCGAAGCTTTCTTT.

This clonotype occurred many times. The rearrangement links TRBV12-3 or TRBV12-4 to TRBJ2-7, with 8 nucleotides matching TRBD1. The CDR3 has 14 amino acids. V lost 6 bases and J lost 2; bases outside the gene matches: 6. The CDR3 DNA reads TGTGCCAGCAGGTTCGGGACAGGTCCCTACGAGCAGTACTTC. This translates into CASRFGTGPYEQYF.

Regarding this clonotype: A much larger clone is a single base away; this may be a read error. The chain joins TRBV6-5 to TRBJ1-2, with 8 bases that match TRBD1. V was clipped by 2 bases and J by 7 bases; unmatched bases: 6. Germline-derived CDR1 and CDR2 are MNHEY and SVGAGI. CDR3 size: 14 residues. CDR3 sequence: CASSYVAGGSGYTF. CDR3 coding DNA: TGTGCCAGCAGTTACGTGGCAGGGGGCTCTGGCTACACCTTC.

This clonotype has at least ten counts. The chain uses TRBV29-1 and TRBJ2-5; no clear D gene. Germline values: CDR1 SQVTM, CDR2 ANQGSEA. V shed 1 base and J shed 6 bases, with 12 bases lying between them. The CDR3 contains 13 residues. The chain's CDR3 is CSVEGLGSQTQYF. CDR3 bases: TGCAGCGTTGAAGGACTGGGGTCGCAGACCCAGTACTTC.

Notes on this clonotype: At one boundary the junction diverges from the germline segment, which might be a read error. V and J are TRBV11-2 and TRBJ2-3; 10 bases match TRBD2. CDR3 size: 18 residues. The germline V gene encodes CDR1 SGHAT and CDR2 FQNNGV. The CDR3 DNA reads as TGTGCCAGCAGCATTCGCCTGTCGGCTAGCGGGAGAGGAGATACACAGTATTTT. Amino acid sequence: CASSIRLSASGRGDTQYF.

V gene TRBV7-8 combines with J gene TRBJ1-2, with D possibly matching TRBD1 (6 bases). Per the germline V gene, CDR1 is SGHVS and CDR2 is FQNEAQ. V lost 0 bases, J lost 6 bases, and 14 bases lay in between. The CDR3 contains 15 residues. CDR3 amino acids: CASSLAGGRTHGYTF. In nucleotides, the CDR3 is TGTGCCAGCAGCTTAGCGGGGGGCAGGACCCATGGCTACACCTTC.

This clonotype came up many times. This chain joins TRBV5-6 and TRBJ2-6, with D hard to call. CDR1 is SGHDT, CDR2 YYEEEE, per germline. Trimming took 6 bases from V and 0 from J, leaving 10 bases between them. CDR3 length: 15 residues. DNA of the CDR3: TGTGCCAGCATCTACTTGGACTCTGGGGCCAACGTCCTGACTTTC. It is translated as CASIYLDSGANVLTF.

With respect to this clonotype: This likely comes from a read error, as the CDR3 has no conserved phenylalanine or tryptophan at its end. The chain has TRBV4-3 and TRBJ1-2; no clear D gene. This CDR3 contains 13 residues. CDR1 and CDR2 from the germline V gene are LGHNA and YSLEER. V gave up 1 base and J gave up 1 base, with 4 bases separating them. The CDR3 DNA sequence: TGCGCCAGCAGCCAAGGGGTTAACTATGGCTACACCCTT. Its protein is CASSQGVNYGYTL.

This clonotype was seen once. Just one base apart from a much larger clone, this may be a read error. The J gene is TRBJ2-1, the V gene TRBV11-2, with D hard to call. This CDR3 has 13 residues. Germline CDR1 is SGHAT and CDR2 is FQNNGV. The CDR3 here is CASSLNDAYEQLF. CDR3 nucleotide sequence: TGTGCCAGCAGCTTAAATGATGCCTATGAGCAGCTCTTC.

As to this clonotype: A read error is possible here, since a much larger clone lies one base away. The chain has TRBV6-2 or TRBV6-3 and TRBJ1-5; D gene unclear. Trimming cost V 8 bases and J 3 bases, with 14 bases left between them. Per germline, CDR1 MNHEY and CDR2 SVGEGT. This CDR3 region has 14 residues. CDR3 sequence (DNA): TGTGCCAGCGGGGAGGGCAGTAACAATCAGCCCCAGCATTTT. It specifies CASGEGSNNQPQHF.

CDR3 protein: CAWSVRGLAGDNEQFF. DNA of the CDR3: TGTGCCTGGAGTGTAAGGGGACTAGCGGGCGACAATGAGCAGTTCTTC. The chain uses TRBV30 and TRBJ2-1, with 12 bases matching TRBD2. V lost 0 bases to trimming and J lost 5 bases; unmatched junction nucleotides: 5. Germline V gene data show CDR1 as GTSNPN and CDR2 as SVGIG (reference sequence). CDR3 size: 16 residues.